This T cell receptor (beta chain) came from a study of T cell changes during pregnancy in multiple sclerosis. The CDR3 loop spans 14 amino acids. The V gene lost 6 bases and the J gene lost 1 base, with 12 bases spanning the gap. Germline V CDR1 and CDR2: LNHNV, YYDKDF (reference sequence). Clones were read by immunoSEQ multiplex PCR, and TCRdb kept only the in-frame ones, dropping some. Of 33,000 or so clones listed, 70% to 90% were seen once; the top ten hold roughly 11%. This specimen consisted of CD8+ T cells from peripheral blood mononuclear cells, obtained in the third trimester of pregnancy. The clonotype was recovered from a female donor with multiple sclerosis, enrolled in a pregnancy study. The chain combines TRBV15 with TRBJ1-1; D is uncertain. The CDR3 nucleotides read TGTGCCACCAGTCCAGATGCCTCGAACACTGAAGCTTTCTTT. This sequence encodes CATSPDASNTEAFF.